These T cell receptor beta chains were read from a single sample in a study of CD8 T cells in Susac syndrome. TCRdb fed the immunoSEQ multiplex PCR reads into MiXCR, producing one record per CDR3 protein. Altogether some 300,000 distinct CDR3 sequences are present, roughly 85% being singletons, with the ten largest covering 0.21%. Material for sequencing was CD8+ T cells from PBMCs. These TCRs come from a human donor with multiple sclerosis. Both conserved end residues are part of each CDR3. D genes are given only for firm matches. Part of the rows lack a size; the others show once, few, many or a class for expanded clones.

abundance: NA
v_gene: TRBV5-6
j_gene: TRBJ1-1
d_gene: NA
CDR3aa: CASNFRYAEAFF
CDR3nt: TGTGCCAGCAACTTTAGGTACGCTGAAGCTTTCTTT

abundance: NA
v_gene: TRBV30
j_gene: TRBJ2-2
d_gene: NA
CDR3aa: CAWKGDLDTGELFF
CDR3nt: TGTGCCTGGAAGGGAGATCTGGACACCGGGGAGCTGTTTTTT

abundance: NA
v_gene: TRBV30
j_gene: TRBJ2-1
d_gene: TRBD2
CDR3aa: CAWGEGTYNEQFF
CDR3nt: TGTGCCTGGGGGGAGGGGACCTACAATGAGCAGTTCTTC

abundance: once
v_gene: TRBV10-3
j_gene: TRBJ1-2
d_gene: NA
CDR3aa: CAIRYGVPPPDYGYTF
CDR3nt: TGTGCCATCAGGTATGGAGTTCCCCCCCCCGACTATGGCTACACCTTC

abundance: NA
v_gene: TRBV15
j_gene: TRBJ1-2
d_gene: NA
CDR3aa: CATRPIEDYGYTF
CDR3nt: TGTGCCACCAGACCCATTGAAGACTATGGCTACACCTTC

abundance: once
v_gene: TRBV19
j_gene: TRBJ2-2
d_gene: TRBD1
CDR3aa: CASSTPITGDTGELFF
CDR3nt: TGTGCCAGTAGTACACCCATAACAGGGGACACCGGGGAGCTGTTTTTT

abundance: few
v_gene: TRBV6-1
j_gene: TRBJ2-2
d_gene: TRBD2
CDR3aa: CASSLPVSGALGELFF
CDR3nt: TGTGCCAGCAGTCTCCCAGTTAGCGGGGCCCTCGGGGAGCTGTTTTTT

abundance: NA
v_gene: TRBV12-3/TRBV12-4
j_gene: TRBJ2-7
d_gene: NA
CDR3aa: CASSLVGGAYEQYF
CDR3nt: TGTGCCAGCAGTTTAGTGGGGGGAGCCTACGAGCAGTACTTC

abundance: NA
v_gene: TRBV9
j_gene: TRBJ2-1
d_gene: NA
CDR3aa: CASSALTASTYNEQFF
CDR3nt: TGTGCCAGCAGCGCCCTCACAGCGTCGACCTACAATGAGCAGTTCTTC

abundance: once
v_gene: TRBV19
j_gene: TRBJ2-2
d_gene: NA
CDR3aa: CASSMFAGNTGELFF
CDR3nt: TGTGCCAGTAGTATGTTTGCGGGTAACACCGGGGAGCTGTTTTTT

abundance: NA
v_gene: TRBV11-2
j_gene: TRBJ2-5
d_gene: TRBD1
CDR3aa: CASSLEDRAAQETQYF
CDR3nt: TGTGCCAGCAGCCTAGAGGACAGGGCGGCCCAAGAGACCCAGTACTTC

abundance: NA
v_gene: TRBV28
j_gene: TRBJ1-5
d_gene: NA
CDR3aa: CASSWIAFDSNQPQHF
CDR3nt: TGTGCCAGCAGCTGGATAGCTTTTGATAGCAATCAGCCCCAGCATTTT

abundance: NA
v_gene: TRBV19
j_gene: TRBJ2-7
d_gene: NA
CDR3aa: CASSMGRGSSVYEQYF
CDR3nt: TGTGCCAGTAGTATGGGCAGGGGCTCCTCAGTGTACGAGCAGTACTTC

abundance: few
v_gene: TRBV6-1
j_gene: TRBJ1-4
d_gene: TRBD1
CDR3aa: CASSRDSWNEKLFF
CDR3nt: TGTGCCAGCAGTCGGGACAGCTGGAATGAAAAACTGTTTTTT

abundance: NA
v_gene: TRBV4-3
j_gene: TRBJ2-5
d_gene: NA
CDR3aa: CASSQGLNKGQEETQYF
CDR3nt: TGCGCCAGCAGCCAAGGGCTCAATAAAGGACAAGAAGAGACCCAGTACTTC

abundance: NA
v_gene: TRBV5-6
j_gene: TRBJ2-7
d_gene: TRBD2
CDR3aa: CASSQASGIYEQYF
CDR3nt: TGTGCCAGCAGCCAGGCTAGCGGAATCTACGAGCAGTACTTC

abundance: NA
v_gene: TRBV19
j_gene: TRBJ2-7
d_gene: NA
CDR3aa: CASSATPGHEQYF
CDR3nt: TGTGCCAGTAGTGCCACACCAGGGCACGAGCAGTACTTC

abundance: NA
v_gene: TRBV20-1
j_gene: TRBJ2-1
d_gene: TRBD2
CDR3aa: CSASGREGYGEQFF
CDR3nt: TGCAGTGCTAGCGGGCGGGAGGGCTATGGTGAGCAGTTCTTC